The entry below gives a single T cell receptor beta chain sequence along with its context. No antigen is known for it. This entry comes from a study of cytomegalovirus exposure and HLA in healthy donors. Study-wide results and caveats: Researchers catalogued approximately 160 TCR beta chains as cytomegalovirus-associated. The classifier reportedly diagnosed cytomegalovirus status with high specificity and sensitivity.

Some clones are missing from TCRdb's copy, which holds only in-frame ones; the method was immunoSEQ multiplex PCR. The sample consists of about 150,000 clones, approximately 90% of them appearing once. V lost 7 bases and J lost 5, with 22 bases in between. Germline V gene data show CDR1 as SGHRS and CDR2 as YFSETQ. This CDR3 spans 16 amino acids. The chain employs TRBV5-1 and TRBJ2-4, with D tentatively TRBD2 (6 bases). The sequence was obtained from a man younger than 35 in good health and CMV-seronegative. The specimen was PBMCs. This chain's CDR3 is CASALGTSLAENIQYF. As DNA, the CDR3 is TGCGCCAGCGCCCTGGGGACTTCACTCGCGGAAAACATTCAGTACTTC. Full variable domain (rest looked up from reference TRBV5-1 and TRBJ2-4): KAGVTQTPRYLIKTRGQQVTLSCSPISGHRSVSWYQQTPGQGLQFLFEYFSETQRNKGNFPGRFSGRQFSNSRSEMNVSTLELGDSALYLCASALGTSLAENIQYFGAGTRLSVL.